Presented here are 26 T cell receptor beta chains from one specimen sequenced in a study of shared clonotypes between healthy human individuals. It was CD45RO-negative cells, positively selected for CCR7, that made up naive CD8 cells, with terminally differentiated effector memory CD45RA+ cells excluded. The data were produced by immunoSEQ multiplex PCR, yet TCRdb's version contains in-frame clones alone and is incomplete. The sample lists about 2.1 million clones, approximately 94% occurring once. The sequencing input was naive CD8+ T cells from PBMCs. All receptors come from a man younger than 30 in good health. Some clones in this sample may be carry-over from other donors' samples.

Here the CDR3 reads CASRASALNEKLFF. The CDR3 bases are TGTGCCAGCAGGGCCTCTGCGCTTAATGAAAAACTGTTTTTT. The chain has TRBV28 and TRBJ1-4; D gene unclear. The germline V gene encodes CDR1 MDHEN and CDR2 SYDVKM. This CDR3 is 14 amino acids long. Trimming took off 6 bases at V and 4 bases at J, with 12 bases between the two ends. Complete variable domain (other parts from reference TRBV28 and TRBJ1-4): DVKVTQSSRYLVKRTGEKVFLECVQDMDHENMFWYRQDPGLGLRLIYFSYDVKMKEKGDIPEGYSVSREKKERFSLILESASTNQTSMYLCASRASALNEKLFFGSGTQLSVL.

This clone was found once. The chain uses TRBV27 and TRBJ2-3; tentatively, D is TRBD1 or TRBD2 (5 bases each). The CDR3 extends over 14 amino acids. Trimming took off 6 bases at V and 2 bases at J, with 12 bases between the two ends. Germline V CDR1 and CDR2: MNHEY, SMNVEV (reference sequence). CDR3: CASSGAGHTDTQYF. In DNA form, the CDR3 reads TGTGCCAGCAGCGGGGCAGGACACACAGATACGCAGTATTTT.

This clone is a singleton in its sample. The V call is TRBV28, the J call TRBJ2-7, with D maybe TRBD1 (5 bases). The V and J ends lost 6 bases and 3 bases respectively, with 18 bases between them. This CDR3 region has 15 residues. Germline CDR1 MDHEN, CDR2 SYDVKM. The CDR3 DNA is TGTGCCAGCAGCCAGGTCCAAGGGGTAGGCTACGAGCAGTACTTC. This sequence encodes CASSQVQGVGYEQYF.

This clone was counted once. The chain uses TRBV27 and TRBJ2-7; the D gene could be TRBD1 or TRBD2 (6 bases each). CDR1 is MNHEY, CDR2 SMNVEV, per germline (reference sequence). Trimming removed 3 bases from V and 0 bases from J, with 15 bases in between. The CDR3 is 16 amino acids. CDR3: CASSFSWGALSYEQYF. The CDR3 DNA is TGTGCCAGCAGTTTTTCATGGGGGGCCCTCTCCTACGAGCAGTACTTC.

The chain links TRBV5-6 to TRBJ2-7; the D gene is possibly TRBD1 (5 bases). Deletions cut 1 base from V and 2 bases from J, with 16 bases between. Germline V gene data show CDR1 as SGHDT and CDR2 as YYEEEE. This CDR3 is built from 16 residues. CDR3 DNA: TGTGCCAGCAGCTTGATGGGGCTGACACCTACCTACGAGCAGTACTTC. Its translation is CASSLMGLTPTYEQYF.

The CDR3 DNA reads TGTGCCAGTAGCCCGGGGGGACTAGCGCATTCCTACGAGCAGTACTTC. It is translated as CASSPGGLAHSYEQYF. V usage is TRBV19 and J usage is TRBJ2-7; 10 bases are a match to TRBD2. The germline CDR1 and CDR2 sequences are LNHDA and SQIVND (reference sequence). This CDR3 contains 16 residues. Germline trimming cut 6 bases from V and 1 base from J; bases unmatched to any gene: 9.

As to this clone: Other DNA sequences of this sample code for an identical CDR3. This chain uses TRBV7-9 with TRBJ2-1; D unresolved. Germline CDR1 is SEHNR and CDR2 is FQNEAQ (reference sequence). There are 15 residues in the CDR3. Trimming shortened V by 5 bases and J by 0 bases, and 11 bases separated the two germline ends. In DNA, the CDR3 is TGTGCCAGCAGCCCGTGGGGAAGCTCCTACAATGAGCAGTTCTTC. It translates to CASSPWGSSYNEQFF. Drawing the rest from reference TRBV7-9 and TRBJ2-1, the complete variable domain is DTGVSQNPRHKITKRGQNVTFRCDPISEHNRLYWYRQTLGQGPEFLTYFQNEAQLEKSRLLSDRFSAERPKGSFSTLEIQRTEQGDSAMYLCASSPWGSSYNEQFFGPGTRLTVL.

This chain connects TRBV28 to TRBJ1-1; D call uncertain. Per the germline V gene, CDR1 is MDHEN and CDR2 is SYDVKM. V was clipped by 1 base and J by 8 bases, with 8 bases between them. This CDR3 region has 12 residues. The CDR3 loop reads CASSLFSAEAFF. The CDR3 DNA reads TGTGCCAGCAGTTTATTCTCGGCAGAAGCTTTCTTT.

About this clone: Other nucleotide sequences in the sample specify the same CDR3. This chain links TRBV9 with TRBJ2-7, with a tentative D call TRBD2 (6 bases). V lost 0 bases and J 3 bases, leaving 7 bases between the germline ends. Looked up from germline, CDR1 is SGDLS and CDR2 is YYNGEE. The CDR3 has 13 amino acids. CDR3 in amino acids: CASSVAGDYEQYF. The CDR3 bases are TGTGCCAGCAGCGTAGCGGGAGACTACGAGCAGTACTTC.

The rearrangement joins TRBV5-6 to TRBJ2-3; TRBD2 agrees at 10 bases. Germline V CDR1 and CDR2: SGHDT, YYEEEE. This CDR3 has 14 residues. The V gene end was trimmed by 0 bases and the J gene end by 5 bases; junction bases not matched to a gene: 0. CDR3 region: CASSLGLAGDTQYF. CDR3 nucleotides: TGTGCCAGCAGCTTGGGACTAGCGGGAGATACGCAGTATTTT.

The chain couples TRBV29-1 to TRBJ2-2, with 10 nucleotides matching TRBD2. The CDR3 is 13 residues long. Unmatched junction bases numbered 3, after V lost 5 bases and J lost 6 bases. CDR1 and CDR2 (germline): SQVTM, ANQGSEA. The CDR3 DNA follows: TGCAGCGTTTACGGACTAGCGGCCGGGGAGCTGTTTTTT. This translates into CSVYGLAAGELFF.

For this clone: Other DNA variants within this sample encode the same CDR3. The chain links TRBV9 to TRBJ2-7; D is possibly TRBD1 (5 bases). Trimming took 0 bases from V and 2 from J, leaving 9 bases between them. CDR3 length: 14 residues. CDR1 SGDLS and CDR2 YYNGEE come from the germline V gene. This CDR3 reads CASSVGGRAYEQYF. The CDR3 DNA is TGTGCCAGCAGCGTAGGTGGCAGGGCCTACGAGCAGTACTTC. The full variable domain, with the rest looked up from reference TRBV9 and TRBJ2-7, is DSGVTQTPKHLITATGQRVTLRCSPRSGDLSVYWYQQSLDQGLQFLIQYYNGEERAKGNILERFSAQQFPDLHSELNLSSLELGDSALYFCASSVGGRAYEQYFGPGTRLTVT.

This clone has just one count. This sequence joins TRBV13 and TRBJ1-2; 8 bases agree with TRBD1. The germline CDR1 and CDR2 sequences are PRHDT and FYEKMQ (reference sequence). The CDR3 sequence is 11 residues long. V gave up 4 bases and J gave up 10 bases; unmatched junction bases: 2. The chain's CDR3 is CASSSGGAYTF. The CDR3 bases are TGTGCCAGCAGCTCAGGGGGCGCCTACACCTTC.

This clone was observed a few times. The chain combines TRBV6-6 with TRBJ1-1; D ambiguous. V was shortened by 6 bases and J by 7 bases, with 12 bases between the two germline ends. Germline values: CDR1 MNHNY, CDR2 SVGAGI (reference sequence). CDR3 length: 12 amino acids. The CDR3 sequence is CASSQGADEAFF. The DNA for the CDR3 is TGTGCCAGCAGCCAAGGAGCAGATGAAGCTTTCTTT.

This chain joins TRBV6-5 and TRBJ2-7, with 7 bases that match TRBD1. This CDR3 has 16 residues. Germline V lookup: CDR1 MNHEY, CDR2 SVGAGI. The V gene end was trimmed by 4 bases and the J gene end by 0 bases; junction bases not matched to a gene: 9. CDR3 bases: TGTGCCAGCAGTTCCTCGACAGGGTCCATCTCCTACGAGCAGTACTTC. It specifies CASSSSTGSISYEQYF.

The rearrangement joins TRBV16 to TRBJ2-7; 10 bases are a match to TRBD1. Per germline, CDR1 KGHSY and CDR2 FQNENV. The junction had 8 bases not matched to a gene; V was cut back by 7 bases and J by 5 bases. CDR3 length: 14 amino acids. The CDR3 here is CASKAGTGAHEQYF. For the CDR3, the DNA is TGTGCCAGCAAGGCTGGGACAGGGGCCCACGAGCAGTACTTC.

This chain uses TRBV9 with TRBJ2-7, with D perhaps TRBD1 (7 bases). Trimming cost V 0 bases and J 5 bases, with 18 bases left between them. CDR1 is SGDLS and CDR2 is YYNGEE in the germline V gene. The CDR3 extends over 16 amino acids. The CDR3 reads CASSVVQGGGLDEQYF. The CDR3, as DNA: TGTGCCAGCAGCGTAGTTCAGGGGGGAGGACTTGACGAGCAGTACTTC.

The V and J genes are TRBV11-3 and TRBJ2-4; D gene ambiguous. The CDR3 loop spans 14 amino acids. The V and J ends lost 0 bases and 15 bases respectively, with 18 bases between them. Germline CDR1 is SGHNT and CDR2 is YENEEA. CDR3: CASSLDGWSSRPYF. CDR3 DNA sequence: TGTGCCAGCAGCTTAGACGGGTGGAGCAGCCGTCCGTACTTC.

The rearrangement uses TRBV19 and TRBJ1-1, with no clear D. From germline, CDR1 is LNHDA and CDR2 SQIVND (reference sequence). This CDR3 is 14 amino acids long. Trimming took off 6 bases at V and 3 bases at J, with 14 bases between the two ends. CDR3 bases: TGTGCCAGTAGGCCCAGAGACGGTCACACTGAAGCTTTCTTT. Protein product: CASRPRDGHTEAFF.

The chain combines TRBV4-3 with TRBJ1-5; D unresolved. The CDR3 consists of 14 residues. Germline V gene lookup returns CDR1 LGHNA and CDR2 YSLEER. The ends were cut back, 1 base at V and 4 bases at J, with 8 bases in the middle. The DNA for the CDR3 is TGCGCCAGCAGCCAAGGTCAGGTGAATCAGCCCCAGCATTTT. Its translation is CASSQGQVNQPQHF.

The chain has TRBV27 and TRBJ1-1; unclear D gene. The CDR3 sequence is 11 residues long. Trimming shortened V by 10 bases and J by 1 base, and 7 bases separated the two germline ends. The germline CDR1 and CDR2 sequences are MNHEY and SMNVEV (reference sequence). The CDR3 sequence: CATRRNTEAFF. The CDR3 nucleotides read TGTGCCACCCGGAGGAACACTGAAGCTTTCTTT.

The CDR3, as DNA: TGTGCCAGCAGCGCCCGGGGAGCGGGAAGCTACAATGAGCAGTTCTTC. It yields the protein CASSARGAGSYNEQFF. The chain recombines TRBV9 with TRBJ2-1; 7 nucleotides match TRBD2. The CDR3 sequence is 16 residues long. After removal of 3 bases from V and 3 bases from J, the junction contained 9 bases not matched to a gene. Germline V CDR1 and CDR2: SGDLS, YYNGEE.

The V and J genes are TRBV13 and TRBJ2-1; a weak D match, TRBD2 (5 bases). Germline V lookup: CDR1 PRHDT, CDR2 FYEKMQ (reference sequence). The germline V and J ends were trimmed by 2 bases and 5 bases, with 10 bases remaining between them. The CDR3 consists of 14 residues. The CDR3 bases are TGTGCCAGCAGCTTACTCGGGATTGACAATGAGCAGTTCTTC. Protein product: CASSLLGIDNEQFF.

The chain is built from TRBV6-5 and TRBJ2-2; D may correspond to TRBD1 or TRBD2 (5 bases each). The length of the CDR3 is 14 residues. CDR1 is MNHEY and CDR2 is SVGAGI in the germline V gene. V was trimmed by 3 bases and J by 2 bases, leaving 7 bases between them. CDR3: CASSYGDNTGELFF. The CDR3 coding sequence is TGTGCCAGCAGTTATGGGGACAACACCGGGGAGCTGTTTTTT.

The V and J genes are TRBV7-3 and TRBJ2-1; 11 nucleotides match TRBD2. V was pared by 0 bases and J by 0 bases, with 22 bases of the junction left unmatched. Germline lookup yields CDR1 SGHTA and CDR2 FQGTGA. CDR3 length equals 24 residues. The chain's CDR3 is CASSLTTSGSIFHLSISSYNEQFF. The CDR3 DNA reads TGTGCCAGCAGCTTAACTACTAGCGGGAGTATATTCCACTTATCCATTAGCTCCTACAATGAGCAGTTCTTC.

The J gene is TRBJ2-2, the V gene TRBV28, with 10 bases matching TRBD1. There are 17 residues in the CDR3. The germline V gene encodes CDR1 MDHEN and CDR2 SYDVKM. J gave up 0 bases and V 5 bases, and 6 bases lay outside the gene matches. The CDR3: CASSPGTGDPNTGELFF. The CDR3 region has the DNA TGTGCCAGCAGTCCAGGGACAGGGGACCCGAACACCGGGGAGCTGTTTTTT.